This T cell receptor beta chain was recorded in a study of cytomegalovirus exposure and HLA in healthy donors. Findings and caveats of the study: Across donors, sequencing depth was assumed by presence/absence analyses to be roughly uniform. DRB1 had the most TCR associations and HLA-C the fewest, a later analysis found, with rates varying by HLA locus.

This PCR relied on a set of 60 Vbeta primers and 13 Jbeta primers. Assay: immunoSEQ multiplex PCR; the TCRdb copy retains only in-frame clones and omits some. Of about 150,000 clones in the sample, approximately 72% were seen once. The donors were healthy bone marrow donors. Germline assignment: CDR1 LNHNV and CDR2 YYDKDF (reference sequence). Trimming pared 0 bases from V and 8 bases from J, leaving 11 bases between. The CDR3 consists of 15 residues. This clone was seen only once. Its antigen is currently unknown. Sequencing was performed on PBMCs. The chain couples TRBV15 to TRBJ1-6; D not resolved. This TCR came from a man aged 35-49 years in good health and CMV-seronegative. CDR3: CATSRDPRVDSPLHF. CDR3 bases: TGTGCCACCAGCAGAGATCCCCGGGTCGATTCACCCCTCCACTTT.